The clone carrying this TCR beta chain came up many times. For TCRbeta, the library was prepared with unique molecular identifiers. TCRdb independently ran MiXCR on the PCR reads; one entry per CDR3 protein. There are some 590,000 distinct CDR3 sequences in the sample; about 10% occur only once, and 3.5% to 5% lies in the top ten. The sample is drawn from a study of T-cell reconstitution after alpha-beta-depleted transplantation in children. The CDR3 is 14 residues long. V lost 6 bases and J lost 9; bases outside the gene matches: 12. Germline V lookup: CDR1 SQVTM, CDR2 ANQGSEA. This TCR was recovered from a human donor who donated a stem cell graft to a child with acute myeloid leukemia. V usage is TRBV29-1 and J usage is TRBJ2-2, with 8 bases fitting TRBD1. Sequencing was performed on PBMCs from the stem cell graft donor, taken from the stem cell graft. CDR3 DNA sequence: TGCAGCGTCGTGGGGACAGGCCCCGGCCGGGAGCTGTTTTTT. Its translation is CSVVGTGPGRELFF.